This T cell receptor beta chain is from a study of shared clonotypes between healthy human individuals. The table came from immunoSEQ multiplex PCR; TCRdb's copy has only in-frame clones and leaves some out. The sample records around 2,000,000 clones, about 95% being singletons. The naive CD8 population came from CD45RO-negative cells selected for CCR7, without terminally differentiated effector memory CD45RA+ cells. The donor cohort consisted entirely of Caucasian adults residing in Nashville, Tennessee. The ends were cut back, 7 bases at V and 8 bases at J, with 8 bases in the middle. CDR1 and CDR2 from the germline V gene are SGHDT and YYEEEE. The length of the CDR3 is 10 residues.

Sequences were obtained from naive CD8+ T cells sorted from blood. V usage is TRBV5-6 and J usage is TRBJ2-3; D gene unclear. This receptor was identified in a man between 18 and 35 years old in good health. The CDR3 reads CASGYVTQYF. The CDR3 coding sequence is TGTGCCAGCGGGTATGTTACGCAGTATTTT.